The rows below give T cell receptor beta chains drawn from one sample of a study of shared clonotypes between healthy human individuals. Sequenced by immunoSEQ multiplex PCR; TCRdb stores in-frame clones only, minus some. The sample lists roughly 2.5 million clones; more than 90% were seen once. Sequencing input: naive CD4+ T cells sorted from blood. These receptor sequences come from a man aged 18 to 29 in good health. Both conserved end residues are part of each CDR3. The D gene is left open where the match is weak. Clone size is not always given. Where it is, it says once, few, many or a class for expanded clones.

V gene: TRBV18; D gene: TRBD2; CDR3 length: 15; clone size: .; J gene: TRBJ2-7; CDR3 protein: CASSPQSGRWYEQYF; CDR3 DNA: TGTGCCAGCTCACCGCAGAGCGGGAGGTGGTACGAGCAGTACTTC
V gene: TRBV2; D gene: .; CDR3 length: 12; clone size: .; J gene: TRBJ1-2; CDR3 protein: CASSEAGLRYTF; CDR3 DNA: TGTGCCAGCAGTGAAGCAGGGTTAAGATACACCTTC
V gene: TRBV29-1; D gene: .; CDR3 length: 14; clone size: once; J gene: TRBJ1-1; CDR3 protein: CSVDRGLAGTEAFF; CDR3 DNA: TGCAGCGTTGATCGGGGGTTGGCGGGCACTGAAGCTTTCTTT
V gene: TRBV9; D gene: TRBD1; CDR3 length: 13; clone size: .; J gene: TRBJ1-2; CDR3 protein: CASSVRQGSGYTF; CDR3 DNA: TGTGCCAGCAGCGTCCGACAGGGTAGCGGCTACACCTTC
V gene: TRBV7-2; D gene: .; CDR3 length: 14; clone size: .; J gene: TRBJ1-2; CDR3 protein: CASSLVKGNYGYTF; CDR3 DNA: TGTGCCAGCAGCTTAGTGAAGGGAAACTATGGCTACACCTTC
V gene: TRBV6-5; D gene: .; CDR3 length: 13; clone size: .; J gene: TRBJ2-5; CDR3 protein: CASSYSWGETQYF; CDR3 DNA: TGTGCCAGCAGTTACAGCTGGGGAGAGACCCAGTACTTC
V gene: TRBV5-1; D gene: .; CDR3 length: 13; clone size: .; J gene: TRBJ1-2; CDR3 protein: CASSLDHGAGYTF; CDR3 DNA: TGCGCCAGCAGCTTGGACCACGGGGCTGGCTACACCTTC
V gene: TRBV4-1; D gene: .; CDR3 length: 16; clone size: .; J gene: TRBJ1-5; CDR3 protein: CASSQDGGASNQPQHF; CDR3 DNA: TGCGCCAGCAGCCAAGATGGGGGGGCCAGCAATCAGCCCCAGCATTTT
V gene: TRBV5-1; D gene: TRBD2; CDR3 length: 16; clone size: .; J gene: TRBJ2-3; CDR3 protein: CASSIVAGASTDTQYF; CDR3 DNA: TGCGCCAGCAGCATCGTAGCGGGAGCAAGCACAGATACGCAGTATTTT
V gene: TRBV19; D gene: .; CDR3 length: 13; clone size: .; J gene: TRBJ1-2; CDR3 protein: CASTGILNYGYTF; CDR3 DNA: TGTGCCAGCACCGGGATCCTAAACTATGGCTACACCTTC
V gene: TRBV18; D gene: .; CDR3 length: 14; clone size: once; J gene: TRBJ1-1; CDR3 protein: CASSILDSYTEAFF; CDR3 DNA: TGTGCCAGCTCAATACTGGACAGTTACACTGAAGCTTTCTTT
V gene: TRBV5-6; D gene: .; CDR3 length: 15; clone size: .; J gene: TRBJ1-6; CDR3 protein: CASSLGPSFDSPLHF; CDR3 DNA: TGTGCCAGCAGCTTGGGGCCTTCCTTCGATTCACCCCTCCACTTT
V gene: TRBV6-1; D gene: TRBD2; CDR3 length: 14; clone size: .; J gene: TRBJ2-3; CDR3 protein: CASKLAGSTDTQYF; CDR3 DNA: TGTGCCAGCAAACTAGCGGGTAGCACAGATACGCAGTATTTT
V gene: TRBV10-3; D gene: .; CDR3 length: 12; clone size: .; J gene: TRBJ2-3; CDR3 protein: CATGLTTDTQYF; CDR3 DNA: TGTGCCACGGGACTTACCACAGATACGCAGTATTTT
V gene: TRBV5-6; D gene: .; CDR3 length: 14; clone size: once; J gene: TRBJ2-7; CDR3 protein: CASSLVFVTYEQYF; CDR3 DNA: TGTGCCAGCAGCTTGGTTTTCGTAACCTACGAGCAGTACTTC
V gene: TRBV5-8; D gene: .; CDR3 length: 16; clone size: .; J gene: TRBJ2-2; CDR3 protein: CASSFSGGMNTGELFF; CDR3 DNA: TGTGCCAGCAGCTTTTCCGGGGGCATGAACACCGGGGAGCTGTTTTTT
V gene: TRBV19; D gene: TRBD1; CDR3 length: 15; clone size: .; J gene: TRBJ2-2; CDR3 protein: CASSIDRGNTGELFF; CDR3 DNA: TGTGCCAGTAGTATCGACAGGGGGAACACCGGGGAGCTGTTTTTT
V gene: TRBV6-6; D gene: .; CDR3 length: 13; clone size: few; J gene: TRBJ1-6; CDR3 protein: CASAQATNSPLHF; CDR3 DNA: TGTGCCAGCGCACAGGCAACTAATTCACCCCTCCACTTT
V gene: TRBV5-1; D gene: .; CDR3 length: 13; clone size: .; J gene: TRBJ2-2; CDR3 protein: CASSLLTLGELFF; CDR3 DNA: TGCGCCAGCAGCCTCCTGACCCTCGGGGAGCTGTTTTTT
V gene: TRBV6-6; D gene: TRBD1; CDR3 length: 13; clone size: once; J gene: TRBJ1-5; CDR3 protein: CASLPTGGQPQHF; CDR3 DNA: TGTGCCAGCCTTCCGACAGGGGGCCAGCCCCAGCATTTT
V gene: TRBV7-3; D gene: .; CDR3 length: 16; clone size: once; J gene: TRBJ2-5; CDR3 protein: CASSLKGSGTQETQYF; CDR3 DNA: TGTGCCAGCAGCTTGAAAGGATCCGGGACTCAAGAGACCCAGTACTTC
V gene: TRBV6-4; D gene: TRBD1; CDR3 length: 14; clone size: once; J gene: TRBJ1-6; CDR3 protein: CASSVPGQGSPLHF; CDR3 DNA: TGTGCCAGCAGTGTACCGGGACAGGGTTCACCCCTCCACTTT
V gene: TRBV29-1; D gene: .; CDR3 length: 13; clone size: .; J gene: TRBJ1-5; CDR3 protein: CSVGEGSGQPQHF; CDR3 DNA: TGCAGCGTTGGGGAGGGGAGTGGACAGCCCCAGCATTTT
V gene: TRBV23-1; D gene: TRBD2; CDR3 length: 20; clone size: .; J gene: TRBJ2-1; CDR3 protein: CASSPCPRAGGPWENGEQFF; CDR3 DNA: TGCGCCAGCAGTCCGTGCCCGAGAGCGGGAGGGCCCTGGGAAAATGGTGAGCAGTTCTTC
V gene: TRBV20-1; D gene: .; CDR3 length: 10; clone size: .; J gene: TRBJ2-1; CDR3 protein: CSASGDEQFF; CDR3 DNA: TGCAGTGCTAGTGGGGATGAGCAGTTCTTC
V gene: TRBV5-6; D gene: TRBD2; CDR3 length: 15; clone size: .; J gene: TRBJ2-7; CDR3 protein: CASSGRSGSSNEQYF; CDR3 DNA: TGTGCCAGCAGCGGCCGAAGCGGGAGCAGCAACGAGCAGTACTTC
V gene: TRBV30; D gene: .; CDR3 length: 16; clone size: .; J gene: TRBJ2-3; CDR3 protein: CAWSVGPASATDTQYF; CDR3 DNA: TGTGCCTGGAGTGTTGGTCCCGCTAGCGCAACAGATACGCAGTATTTT
V gene: TRBV9; D gene: .; CDR3 length: 15; clone size: .; J gene: TRBJ2-3; CDR3 protein: CASSVGSGGTDTQYF; CDR3 DNA: TGTGCCAGCAGCGTAGGCAGTGGGGGCACAGATACGCAGTATTTT
V gene: TRBV7-3; D gene: .; CDR3 length: 15; clone size: .; J gene: TRBJ2-7; CDR3 protein: CASSQKGTFGYEQYF; CDR3 DNA: TGTGCCAGCAGCCAGAAAGGAACCTTTGGCTACGAGCAGTACTTC